This passage covers 9 T cell receptor beta chains from one sample sequenced in a study of T-cell reconstitution after alpha-beta-depleted transplantation in children. Preparation of the TCRbeta library used unique molecular identifiers. In TCRdb, the PCR reads were re-called with MiXCR into one record per CDR3 protein. This repertoire shows fewer than 750,000 distinct CDR3 sequences, roughly 23% found once; its top ten account for 13% to 15%. Source: PBMCs, mostly from graft donor cells, taken 360 days after TCRalphabeta/CD19-depleted stem cell transplant. The receptors were sampled from a boy under two years old who had a stem cell transplant for acute myeloid leukemia, so the T cells may come from the graft donor.

The genes are TRBV5-1 and TRBJ2-1, with unresolved D. Looked up from germline, CDR1 is SGHRS and CDR2 is YFSETQ. The V gene lost 2 bases and the J gene lost 6 bases, with 18 bases spanning the gap. The CDR3 sequence is 16 residues long. This CDR3 is CASSFSRVMWSNEQFF. DNA for the CDR3: TGCGCCAGCAGCTTTTCAAGGGTCATGTGGTCCAATGAGCAGTTCTTC.

This clonotype was seen ten or more times. This rearrangement joins TRBV29-1 to TRBJ2-1; TRBD2 aligns across 12 bases. V lost 2 bases, J lost 5 bases, and 4 bases stayed unmatched. The CDR3 extends over 15 amino acids. Germline V gene lookup returns CDR1 SQVTM and CDR2 ANQGSEA. CDR3 sequence (DNA): TGCAGCGTTGAATTCCTAGCGGGGGGGCACAATGAGCAGTTCTTC. Protein: CSVEFLAGGHNEQFF.

In its sample, this clonotype was seen a few times. This sequence joins TRBV18 and TRBJ1-5; 10 bases match TRBD1. In germline, CDR1 is KGHSH, CDR2 LQKENI. With 3 bases clipped from V and 5 bases from J, the junction kept 1 base outside the gene matches. This CDR3 spans 14 amino acids. CDR3 in DNA: TGTGCCAGCTCACCGGACAGGGGGGATCAGCCCCAGCATTTT. This translates into CASSPDRGDQPQHF.

This clonotype appeared a few times. This chain joins TRBV6-5 and TRBJ1-4; D remains ambiguous. The CDR3 totals 14 residues. Germline V gene lookup returns CDR1 MNHEY and CDR2 SVGAGI. V gave up 2 bases and J gave up 4 bases, with 8 bases separating them. CDR3 DNA: TGTGCCAGCAGTTACAGCCGGGATAATGAAAAACTGTTTTTT. It translates to CASSYSRDNEKLFF.

This sequence joins TRBV20-1 and TRBJ2-7; no clear D. Trimming took 5 bases from V and 4 from J, leaving 9 bases between them. This CDR3 contains 11 residues. Germline CDR1 reads DFQATT; CDR2 reads SNEGSKA (reference sequence). The CDR3 loop reads CSAQGQYEQYV. In DNA form, the CDR3 reads TGCAGTGCTCAAGGGCAGTACGAGCAGTACGTC.

This clonotype was recorded a few times. This rearrangement joins TRBV6-5 to TRBJ1-2; D ambiguous. CDR1 is MNHEY, CDR2 SVGAGI, per germline. The V gene lost 1 base and the J gene lost 4 bases, with 13 bases spanning the gap. CDR3 length: 15 residues. CDR3 sequence reads: CASSYWENAGYGYTF. The CDR3 nucleotides are TGTGCCAGCAGTTACTGGGAAAACGCTGGCTATGGCTACACCTTC.

This clonotype was picked up many times. V usage is TRBV7-2 and J usage is TRBJ2-7, with D hard to call. CDR1 and CDR2 from the germline V gene are SGHTA and FQGNSA. Deletions cut 2 bases from V and 0 bases from J, with 14 bases between. The length of the CDR3 is 16 residues. CDR3 coding DNA: TGTGCCAGCAGCTTAAGGGCGGCCGTGGCCTCCTACGAGCAGTACTTC. Amino acids: CASSLRAAVASYEQYF.

This clonotype was picked up a small number of times. The CDR3 nucleotides are TGTGCCACCGTTACAGGGGGCCCCAACACTGAAGCTTTCTTT. The encoded protein is CATVTGGPNTEAFF. The V and J genes are TRBV10-3 and TRBJ1-1; TRBD1 aligns across 9 bases. Germline CDR1 reads ENHRY; CDR2 reads SYGVKD. The ends lost 10 bases at V and 2 bases at J; junction bases unmatched: 8. This CDR3 comprises 14 residues.

V gene TRBV20-1 combines with J gene TRBJ2-7, with D possibly being TRBD1 or TRBD2 (5 bases each). The V gene's germline CDR1 is DFQATT and CDR2 SNEGSKA (reference sequence). The length of the CDR3 is 16 residues. Between the trimmed V and J ends, which lost 5 bases and 0 bases, there was a span of 20 bases. The CDR3 sequence is CSAGVIGAPSSYEQYF. As DNA, the CDR3 is TGCAGTGCTGGGGTAATCGGGGCCCCAAGCTCCTACGAGCAGTACTTC.